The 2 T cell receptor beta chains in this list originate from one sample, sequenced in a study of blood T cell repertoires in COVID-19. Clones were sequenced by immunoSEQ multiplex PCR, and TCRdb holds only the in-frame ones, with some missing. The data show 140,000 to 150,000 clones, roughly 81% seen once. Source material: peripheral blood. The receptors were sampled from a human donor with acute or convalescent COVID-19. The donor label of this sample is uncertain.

The DNA of the CDR3 is TGCGCCAGCAGCTTCGGGGACAGGGCGGTTTGGACTGAAGCTTTCTTT. Amino acids: CASSFGDRAVWTEAFF. The chain recombines TRBV5-1 with TRBJ1-1; 9 bases are a match to TRBD1. The V segment lost 2 bases and the J segment 5 bases; nucleotides outside the gene matches: 10. CDR1 and CDR2 (germline): SGHRS, YFSETQ. This CDR3 has 16 residues.

The DNA of the CDR3 is TGTGCCAGCAGCGTAGGAGGGGGGGTCTCTGAAGCTTTCTTT. As protein: CASSVGGGVSEAFF. The chain is built from TRBV9 and TRBJ1-1; tentative D call: TRBD1 (6 bases). CDR3 length equals 14 residues. Germline V gene data show CDR1 as SGDLS and CDR2 as YYNGEE. Trimming shortened V by 0 bases and J by 6 bases, and 12 bases separated the two germline ends.